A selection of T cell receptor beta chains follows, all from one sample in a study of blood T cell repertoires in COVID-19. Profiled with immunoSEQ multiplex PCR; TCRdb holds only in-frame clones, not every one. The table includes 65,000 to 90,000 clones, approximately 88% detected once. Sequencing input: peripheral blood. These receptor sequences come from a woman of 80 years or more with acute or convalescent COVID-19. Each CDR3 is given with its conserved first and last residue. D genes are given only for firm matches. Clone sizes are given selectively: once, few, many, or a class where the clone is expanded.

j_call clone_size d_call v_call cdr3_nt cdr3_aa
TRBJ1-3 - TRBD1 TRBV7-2 TGTGCCAGCAGCGCCTGGGGCGGGACAGGCAGATGGCGAAACACCATATATTTT CASSAWGGTGRWRNTIYF
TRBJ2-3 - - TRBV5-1 TGCGCCAGCAGCTTGGGGAGTTTCACAGATACGCAGTATTTT CASSLGSFTDTQYF
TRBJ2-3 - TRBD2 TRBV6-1 TGTGCCAGCAGTGAAGGGACTAGCGGGGGGGCCCGACCTGGAGATACGCAGTATTTT CASSEGTSGGARPGDTQYF
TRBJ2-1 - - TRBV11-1 TGTGCCAGCAGCTGGAGAGGGCAGGGGACCTACAATGAGCAGTTCTTC CASSWRGQGTYNEQFF
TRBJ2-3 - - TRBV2 TGTGCCAGCAGTGAAGGTGGGGGGGCCACAGATACGCAGTATTTT CASSEGGGATDTQYF
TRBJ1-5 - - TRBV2 TGTGCCAGCAGTGTCGGGGAGGATGGCAATCAGCCCCAGCATTTT CASSVGEDGNQPQHF
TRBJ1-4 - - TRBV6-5 TGTGCCAGCAGTCTGGGGGCATTTGAAGAAAAACTGTTTTTT CASSLGAFEEKLFF
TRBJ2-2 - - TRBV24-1 TGTGCCACCAGTGATTCTCAGGGTTTTAACACCGGGGAGCTGTTTTTT CATSDSQGFNTGELFF
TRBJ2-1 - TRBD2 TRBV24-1 TGTGCCACCAGCGGGAGGCCCACCTACAATGAGCAGTTCTTC CATSGRPTYNEQFF
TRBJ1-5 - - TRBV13 TGTGCCAGCAGCTTAAGTTCCTTCGGGGGTGGCAATCAGCCCCAGCATTTT CASSLSSFGGGNQPQHF
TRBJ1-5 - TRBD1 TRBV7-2 TGTGCCAGCAGCTTAGCTGCAGGGGGTACTCAGCCCCAGCATTTT CASSLAAGGTQPQHF
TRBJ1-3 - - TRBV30 TGTGCCTGGAGTGTGAGGTCTGGAAACACCATATATTTT CAWSVRSGNTIYF
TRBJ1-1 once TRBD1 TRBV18 TGTGCCAGCTCACCCCGAGACAGGGTTCAGGGCACTGAAGCTTTCTTT CASSPRDRVQGTEAFF
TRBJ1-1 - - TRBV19 TGTGCCAGTACCGAAACAGGCGTAGCTGAAGCTTTCTTT CASTETGVAEAFF
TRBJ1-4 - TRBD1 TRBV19 TGTGCCAGTAGTTCCCGGACAGGAACTAATGAAAAACTGTTTTTT CASSSRTGTNEKLFF
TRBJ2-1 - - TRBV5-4 TGTGCCAGCAGCTTGCCGGAGCTGAATGAGCAGTTCTTC CASSLPELNEQFF
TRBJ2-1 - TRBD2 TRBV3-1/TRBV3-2 TGTGCCAGCAGCCACCAGGGACTAGCGGGGGGCCTCAATGAGCAGTTCTTC CASSHQGLAGGLNEQFF
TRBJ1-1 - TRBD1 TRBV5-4 TGTGCCAGCAGCTTGGCCAGGACAGGGAACACTGAAGCTTTCTTT CASSLARTGNTEAFF
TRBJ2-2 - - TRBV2 TGTGCCAGCAGCCTAGCAGCGAACACCGGGGAGCTGTTTTTT CASSLAANTGELFF
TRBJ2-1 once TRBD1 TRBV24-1 TGTGCCACCAGTGATCCGGGACAGGGTGAGAATGAGCAGTTCTTC CATSDPGQGENEQFF